This T cell receptor beta chain was profiled in a study of beta chain features in type 1 diabetes. Expressed TCRB transcripts were sequenced because the entire RNA isolate underwent reverse transcription. Approximately 3.5 million reads was the average for naive, central memory and regulatory T cell samples. The repertoire was sequenced with immunoSEQ multiplex PCR; TCRdb's copy has only in-frame clones and lacks some. The sample lists about half a million clones, about 32% occurring once. The germline CDR1 and CDR2 sequences are MDHEN and SYDVKM. There are 15 residues in the CDR3. Trimming took 5 bases from V and 3 from J; bases not matched to a gene: 8.

This clonotype originated in a young man in good health. The source material was naive CD4+ T cells from blood. V gene TRBV28 combines with J gene TRBJ2-7, with 9 bases that match TRBD1. The CDR3 here is CASSPPGQGYYEQYF. As DNA, the CDR3 is TGTGCCAGCAGTCCCCCGGGACAGGGTTACTACGAGCAGTACTTC.